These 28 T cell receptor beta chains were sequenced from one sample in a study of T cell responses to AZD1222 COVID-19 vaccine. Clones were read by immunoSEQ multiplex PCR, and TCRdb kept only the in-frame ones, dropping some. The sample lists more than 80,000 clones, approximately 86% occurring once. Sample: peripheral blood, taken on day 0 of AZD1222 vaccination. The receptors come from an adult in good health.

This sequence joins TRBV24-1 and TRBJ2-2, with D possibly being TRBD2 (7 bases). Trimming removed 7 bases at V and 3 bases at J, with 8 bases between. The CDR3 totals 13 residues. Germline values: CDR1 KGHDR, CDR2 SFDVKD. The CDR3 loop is CATRGGDTGELFF. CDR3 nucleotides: TGTGCCACCAGAGGGGGGGACACCGGGGAGCTGTTTTTT.

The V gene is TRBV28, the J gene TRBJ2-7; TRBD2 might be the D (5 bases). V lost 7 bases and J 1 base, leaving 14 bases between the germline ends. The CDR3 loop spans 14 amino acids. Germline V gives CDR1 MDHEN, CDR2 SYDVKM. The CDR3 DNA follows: TGTGCCAGCATTTCCCACGGGGTTTCCTACGAGCAGTACTTC. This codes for CASISHGVSYEQYF.

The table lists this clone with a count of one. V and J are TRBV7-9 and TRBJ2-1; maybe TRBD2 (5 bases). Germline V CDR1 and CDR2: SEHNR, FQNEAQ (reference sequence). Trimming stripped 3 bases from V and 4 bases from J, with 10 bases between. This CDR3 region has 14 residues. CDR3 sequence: CASSFWAGYNEQFF. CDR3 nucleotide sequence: TGTGCCAGCAGCTTTTGGGCGGGTTACAATGAGCAGTTCTTC.

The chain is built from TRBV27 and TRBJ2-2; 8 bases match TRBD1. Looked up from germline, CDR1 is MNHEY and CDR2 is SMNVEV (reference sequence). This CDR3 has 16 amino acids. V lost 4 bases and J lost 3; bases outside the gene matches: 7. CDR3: CASSSWTGWDTGELFF. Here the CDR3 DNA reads TGTGCCAGCAGTTCATGGACAGGGTGGGACACCGGGGAGCTGTTTTTT.

The CDR3 here is CASSPNRGSGNTIYF. CDR3 nucleotide sequence: TGTGCCAGCAGTCCCAACCGGGGCTCTGGAAACACCATATATTTT. The gene calls are TRBV7-9 and TRBJ1-3; no clear D gene. This CDR3 has 15 residues. V lost 6 bases, J lost 0 bases, and 12 bases lay in between. Germline V CDR1 and CDR2: SEHNR, FQNEAQ (reference sequence).

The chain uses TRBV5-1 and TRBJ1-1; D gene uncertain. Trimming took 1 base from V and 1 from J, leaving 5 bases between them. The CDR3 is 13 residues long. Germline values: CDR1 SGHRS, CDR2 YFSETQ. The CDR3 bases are TGCGCCAGCAGCTTGAGGGAGAACACTGAAGCTTTCTTT. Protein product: CASSLRENTEAFF.

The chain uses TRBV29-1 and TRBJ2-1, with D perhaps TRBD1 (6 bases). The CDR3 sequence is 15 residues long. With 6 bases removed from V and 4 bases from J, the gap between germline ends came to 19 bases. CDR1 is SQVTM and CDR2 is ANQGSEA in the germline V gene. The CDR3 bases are TGCAGCGTGGTCCGGGTCGAAAGGGGGTACAATGAGCAGTTCTTC. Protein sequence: CSVVRVERGYNEQFF.

The DNA for the CDR3 is TGTGCCAGCAGCCTATCAGATGCAGGGGTATATGGCTACACCTTC. Its translation: CASSLSDAGVYGYTF. The chain employs TRBV5-6 and TRBJ1-2, with D possibly TRBD1 on 6 matching bases. Germline CDR1 and CDR2: SGHDT and YYEEEE. Trimming stripped 4 bases from V and 5 bases from J, with 18 bases between. The CDR3 covers 15 residues.

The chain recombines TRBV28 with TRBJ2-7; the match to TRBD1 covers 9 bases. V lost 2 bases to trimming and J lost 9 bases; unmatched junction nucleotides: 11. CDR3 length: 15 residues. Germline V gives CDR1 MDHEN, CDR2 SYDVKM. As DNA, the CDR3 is TGTGCCAGCAGTTTAGCAAAGGGACAGGGCGGTGGGCAGTACTTC. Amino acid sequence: CASSLAKGQGGGQYF.

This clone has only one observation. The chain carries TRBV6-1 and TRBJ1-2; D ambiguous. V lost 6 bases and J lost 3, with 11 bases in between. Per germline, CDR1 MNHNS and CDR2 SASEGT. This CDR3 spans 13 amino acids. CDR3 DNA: TGTGCCAGCAGGGAGAATCCCGACTATGGCTACACCTTC. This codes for CASRENPDYGYTF.

The CDR3 is CASSPDRLGYEQYF. The DNA for the CDR3 is TGTGCCAGCTCACCTGACAGGTTGGGGTACGAGCAGTACTTC. V is TRBV18 and J is TRBJ2-7; perhaps TRBD1 as D (6 bases). V was trimmed by 3 bases and J by 4 bases, leaving 13 bases between them. The CDR3 is 14 amino acids. The germline CDR1 and CDR2 sequences are KGHSH and LQKENI.

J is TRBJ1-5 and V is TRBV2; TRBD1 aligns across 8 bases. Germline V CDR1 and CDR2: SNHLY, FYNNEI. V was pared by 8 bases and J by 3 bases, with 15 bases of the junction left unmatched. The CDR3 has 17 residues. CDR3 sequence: CASWTQAAGGPNQPQHF. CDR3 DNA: TGTGCCAGCTGGACCCAGGCGGCAGGGGGCCCCAATCAGCCCCAGCATTTT. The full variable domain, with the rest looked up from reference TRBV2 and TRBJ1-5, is EPEVTQTPSHQVTQMGQEVILRCVPISNHLYFYWYRQILGQKVEFLVSFYNNEISEKSEIFDDQFSVERPDGSNFTLKIRSTKLEDSAMYFCASWTQAAGGPNQPQHFGDGTRLSIL.

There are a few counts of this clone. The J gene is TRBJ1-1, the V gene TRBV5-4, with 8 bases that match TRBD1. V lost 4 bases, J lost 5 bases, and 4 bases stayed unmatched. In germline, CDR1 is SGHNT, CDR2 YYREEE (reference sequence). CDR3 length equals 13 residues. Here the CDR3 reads CASSPWDRTEAFF. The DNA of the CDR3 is TGTGCCAGCAGCCCATGGGACAGGACTGAAGCTTTCTTT.

CDR3 protein: CASSEGARGRAYNEQFF. Here the CDR3 DNA reads TGTGCCAGCAGCGAAGGGGCTCGCGGGAGGGCCTACAATGAGCAGTTCTTC. This sequence joins TRBV3-1 (or the pseudogene TRBV3-2) and TRBJ2-1, with 9 bases that match TRBD2. The CDR3 spans 17 residues. Per the germline V gene, CDR1 is LGHDT and CDR2 is YNNKEL (reference sequence). Trimming took 5 bases from V and 2 from J; bases not matched to a gene: 10.

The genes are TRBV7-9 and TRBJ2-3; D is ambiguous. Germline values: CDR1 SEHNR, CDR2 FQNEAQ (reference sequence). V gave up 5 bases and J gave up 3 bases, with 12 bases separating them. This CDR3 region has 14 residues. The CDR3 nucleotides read TGTGCCAGCAGCCCCCACTCAGCAACAGATACGCAGTATTTT. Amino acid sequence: CASSPHSATDTQYF.

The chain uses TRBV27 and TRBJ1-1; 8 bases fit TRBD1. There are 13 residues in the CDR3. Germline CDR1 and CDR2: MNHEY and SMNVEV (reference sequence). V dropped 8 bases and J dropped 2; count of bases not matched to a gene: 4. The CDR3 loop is CASQTGANTEAFF. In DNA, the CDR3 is TGTGCCAGCCAGACAGGGGCCAACACTGAAGCTTTCTTT.

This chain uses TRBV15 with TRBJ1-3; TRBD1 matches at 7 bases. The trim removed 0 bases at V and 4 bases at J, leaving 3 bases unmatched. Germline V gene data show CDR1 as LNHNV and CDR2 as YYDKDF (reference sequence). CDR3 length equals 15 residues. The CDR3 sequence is CATSRDQTGGNTIYF. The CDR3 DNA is TGTGCCACCAGCAGAGATCAGACAGGGGGAAACACCATATATTTT.

DNA for the CDR3: TGTGCCAGCTACCGGGACGGCTATGGCTACACCTTC. Encoded protein: CASYRDGYGYTF. This rearrangement joins TRBV2 to TRBJ1-2; D is possibly TRBD1 (5 bases). Trimming pared 8 bases from V and 4 bases from J, leaving 11 bases between. This CDR3 is 12 amino acids long. CDR1 SNHLY and CDR2 FYNNEI come from the germline V gene.

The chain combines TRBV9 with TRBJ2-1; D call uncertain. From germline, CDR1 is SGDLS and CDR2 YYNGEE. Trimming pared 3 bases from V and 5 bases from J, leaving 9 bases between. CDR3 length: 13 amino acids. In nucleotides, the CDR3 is TGTGCCAGCAGCGCAGTAGGTGACAATGAGCAGTTCTTC. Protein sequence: CASSAVGDNEQFF.

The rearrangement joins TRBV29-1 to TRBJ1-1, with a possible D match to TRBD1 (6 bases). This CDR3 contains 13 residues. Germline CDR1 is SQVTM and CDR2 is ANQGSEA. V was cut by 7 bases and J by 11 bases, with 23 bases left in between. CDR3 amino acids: CSAPGSGGGPAFF. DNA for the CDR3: TGCAGCGCCCCCGGCAGTGGAGGGGGGCCGGCTTTCTTT.

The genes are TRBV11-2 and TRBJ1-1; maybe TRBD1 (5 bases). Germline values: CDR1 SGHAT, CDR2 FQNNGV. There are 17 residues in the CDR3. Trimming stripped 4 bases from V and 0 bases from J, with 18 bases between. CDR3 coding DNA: TGTGCCAGCAGCTCACTAGTAGGGACCCCCCTGAACACTGAAGCTTTCTTT. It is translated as CASSSLVGTPLNTEAFF.

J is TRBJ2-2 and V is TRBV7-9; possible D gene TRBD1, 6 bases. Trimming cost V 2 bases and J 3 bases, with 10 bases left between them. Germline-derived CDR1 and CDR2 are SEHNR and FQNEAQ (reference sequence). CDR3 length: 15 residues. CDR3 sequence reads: CASSLTGPDTGELFF. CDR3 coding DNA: TGTGCCAGCAGCTTAACAGGGCCTGACACCGGGGAGCTGTTTTTT.

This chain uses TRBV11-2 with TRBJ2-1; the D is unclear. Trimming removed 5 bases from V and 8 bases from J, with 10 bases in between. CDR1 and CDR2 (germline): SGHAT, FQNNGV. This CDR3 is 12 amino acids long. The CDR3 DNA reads TGTGCCAGCAGCCGTAGTGGCGATGAGCAGTTCTTC. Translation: CASSRSGDEQFF.

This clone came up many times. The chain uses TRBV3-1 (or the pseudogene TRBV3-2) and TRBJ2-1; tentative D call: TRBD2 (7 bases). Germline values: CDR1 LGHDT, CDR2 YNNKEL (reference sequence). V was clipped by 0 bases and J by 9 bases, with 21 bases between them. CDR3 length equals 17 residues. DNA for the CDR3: TGTGCCAGCAGCCAAGATAGGGGGACCACTAGCGCTGGTGAGCAGTTCTTC. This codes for CASSQDRGTTSAGEQFF.

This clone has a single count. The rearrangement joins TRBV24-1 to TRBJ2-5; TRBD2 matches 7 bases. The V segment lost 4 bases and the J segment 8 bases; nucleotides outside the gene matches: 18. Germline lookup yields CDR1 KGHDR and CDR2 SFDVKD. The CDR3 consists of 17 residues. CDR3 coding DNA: TGTGCCACCAGTGACCCCGGACTTCAGGGCGGGAGCGGTACCCAGTACTTC. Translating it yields CATSDPGLQGGSGTQYF.

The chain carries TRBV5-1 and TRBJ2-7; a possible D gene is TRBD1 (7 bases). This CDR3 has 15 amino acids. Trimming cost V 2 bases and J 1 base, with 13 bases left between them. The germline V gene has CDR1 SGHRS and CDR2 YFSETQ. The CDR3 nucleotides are TGCGCCAGCAGCTTAACCGCAGGGGGGTCCTACGAGCAGTACTTC. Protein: CASSLTAGGSYEQYF.

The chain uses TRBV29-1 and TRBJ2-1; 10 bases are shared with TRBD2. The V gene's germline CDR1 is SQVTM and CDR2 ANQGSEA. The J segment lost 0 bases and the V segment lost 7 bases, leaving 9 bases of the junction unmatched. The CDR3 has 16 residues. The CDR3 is CSAGPAGGFSYNEQFF. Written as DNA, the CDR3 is TGCAGCGCCGGGCCAGCGGGAGGGTTCTCCTACAATGAGCAGTTCTTC.

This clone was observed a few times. The CDR3 DNA sequence: TGTGCCAGCCAGACAGGGGGGGCCCCACACGATGAGCAGTTCTTC. Translating gives CASQTGGAPHDEQFF. The chain employs TRBV6-5 and TRBJ2-1; 9 nucleotides line up with TRBD1. The germline V gene encodes CDR1 MNHEY and CDR2 SVGAGI. This CDR3 comprises 15 residues. After removal of 8 bases from V and 8 bases from J, the junction contained 13 bases not matched to a gene.